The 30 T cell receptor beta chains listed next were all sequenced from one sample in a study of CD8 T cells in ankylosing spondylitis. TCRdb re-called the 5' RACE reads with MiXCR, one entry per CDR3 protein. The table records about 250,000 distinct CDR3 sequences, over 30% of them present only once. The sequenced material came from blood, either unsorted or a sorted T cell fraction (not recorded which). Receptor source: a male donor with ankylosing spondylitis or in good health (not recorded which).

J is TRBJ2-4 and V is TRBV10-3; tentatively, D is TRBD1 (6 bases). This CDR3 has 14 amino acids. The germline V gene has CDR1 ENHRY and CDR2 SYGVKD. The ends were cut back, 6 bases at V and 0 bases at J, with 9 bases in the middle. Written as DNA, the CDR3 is TGTGCCATCAGGGACAGTCTAGCCAAAAACATTCAGTACTTC. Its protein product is CAIRDSLAKNIQYF.

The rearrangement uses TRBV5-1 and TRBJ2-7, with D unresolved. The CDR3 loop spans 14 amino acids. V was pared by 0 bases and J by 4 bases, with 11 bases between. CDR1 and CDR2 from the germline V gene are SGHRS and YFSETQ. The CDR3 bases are TGCGCCAGCAGCTTGGAACCAGGAATTTACGAGCAGTACTTC. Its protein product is CASSLEPGIYEQYF.

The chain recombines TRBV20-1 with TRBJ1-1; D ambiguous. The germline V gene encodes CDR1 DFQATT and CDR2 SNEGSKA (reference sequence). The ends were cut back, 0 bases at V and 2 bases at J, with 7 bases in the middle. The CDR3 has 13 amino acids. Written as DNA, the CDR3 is TGCAGTGCTAGAGATCCCGGTAACACTGAAGCTTTCTTT. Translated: CSARDPGNTEAFF.

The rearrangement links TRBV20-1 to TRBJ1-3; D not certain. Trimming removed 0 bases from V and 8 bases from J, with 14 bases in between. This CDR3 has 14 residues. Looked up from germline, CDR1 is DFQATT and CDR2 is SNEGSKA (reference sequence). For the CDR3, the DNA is TGCAGTGCTAGAGATTTCGGCAGAAAAGACACCATATATTTT. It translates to CSARDFGRKDTIYF.

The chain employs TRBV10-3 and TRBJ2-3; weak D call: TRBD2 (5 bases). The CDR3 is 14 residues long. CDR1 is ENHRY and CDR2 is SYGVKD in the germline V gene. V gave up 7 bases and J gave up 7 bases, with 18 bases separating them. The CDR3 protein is CAINGLGMGHTQYF. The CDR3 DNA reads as TGTGCCATCAACGGGCTCGGGATGGGCCATACGCAGTATTTT.

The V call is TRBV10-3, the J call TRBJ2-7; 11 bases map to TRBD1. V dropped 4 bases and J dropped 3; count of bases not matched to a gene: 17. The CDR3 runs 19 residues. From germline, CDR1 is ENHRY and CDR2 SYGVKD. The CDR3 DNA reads TGTGCCATCAGTGTGCAACGGACAGGGGGCTATTCCCCCCACTACGAGCAGTACTTC. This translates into CAISVQRTGGYSPHYEQYF.

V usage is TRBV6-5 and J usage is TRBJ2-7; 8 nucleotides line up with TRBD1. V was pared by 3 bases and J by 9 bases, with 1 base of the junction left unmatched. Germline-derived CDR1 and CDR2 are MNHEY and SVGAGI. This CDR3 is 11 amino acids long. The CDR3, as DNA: TGTGCCAGCAGTTATCAGGGGGCGCAGTACTTC. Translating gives CASSYQGAQYF.

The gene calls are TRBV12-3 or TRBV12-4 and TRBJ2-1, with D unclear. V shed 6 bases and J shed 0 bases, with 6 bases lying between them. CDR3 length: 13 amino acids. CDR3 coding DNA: TGTGCCAGCAGCCCCGCCTCCTACAATGAGCAGTTCTTC. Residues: CASSPASYNEQFF.

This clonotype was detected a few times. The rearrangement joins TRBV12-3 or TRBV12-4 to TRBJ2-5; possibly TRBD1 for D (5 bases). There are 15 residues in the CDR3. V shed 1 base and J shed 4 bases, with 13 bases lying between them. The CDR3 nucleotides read TGTGCCAGCAGTTTAGGGGTGTGGGGCGGAGAGACCCAGTACTTC. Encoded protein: CASSLGVWGGETQYF.

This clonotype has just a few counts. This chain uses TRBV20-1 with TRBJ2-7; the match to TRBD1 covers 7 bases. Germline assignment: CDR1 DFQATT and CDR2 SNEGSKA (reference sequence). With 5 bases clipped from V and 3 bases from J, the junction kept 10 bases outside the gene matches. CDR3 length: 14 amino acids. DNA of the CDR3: TGCAGTGCTGAAAACCGGGACAGAAGCTACGAGCAGTACTTC. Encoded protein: CSAENRDRSYEQYF.

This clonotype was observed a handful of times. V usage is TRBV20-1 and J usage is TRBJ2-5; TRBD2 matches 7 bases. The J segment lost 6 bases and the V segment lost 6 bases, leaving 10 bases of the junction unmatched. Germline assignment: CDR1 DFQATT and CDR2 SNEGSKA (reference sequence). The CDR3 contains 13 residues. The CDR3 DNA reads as TGCAGTGCCCCCGGCGGGGGATGGAAGACCCAGTACTTC. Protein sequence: CSAPGGGWKTQYF.

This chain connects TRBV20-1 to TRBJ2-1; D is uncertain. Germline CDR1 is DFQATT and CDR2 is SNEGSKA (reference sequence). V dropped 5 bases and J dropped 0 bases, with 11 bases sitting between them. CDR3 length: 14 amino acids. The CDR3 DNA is TGCAGTGCTGTCCTCCGAAGCTCCTACAATGAGCAGTTCTTC. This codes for CSAVLRSSYNEQFF.

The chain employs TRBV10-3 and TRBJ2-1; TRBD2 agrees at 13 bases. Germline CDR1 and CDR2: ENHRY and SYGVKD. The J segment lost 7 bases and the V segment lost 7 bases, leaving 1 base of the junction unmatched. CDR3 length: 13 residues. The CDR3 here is CAIKTSGRNEQFF. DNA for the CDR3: TGTGCCATCAAGACTAGCGGGAGGAATGAGCAGTTCTTC.

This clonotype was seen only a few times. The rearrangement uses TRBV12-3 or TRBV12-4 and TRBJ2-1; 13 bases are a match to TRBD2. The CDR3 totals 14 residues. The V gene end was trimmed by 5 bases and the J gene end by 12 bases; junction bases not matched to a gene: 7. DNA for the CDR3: TGTGCCAGCAGTCCCCGGACTAGCGGGGGCGGGCAGTTCTTC. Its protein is CASSPRTSGGGQFF.

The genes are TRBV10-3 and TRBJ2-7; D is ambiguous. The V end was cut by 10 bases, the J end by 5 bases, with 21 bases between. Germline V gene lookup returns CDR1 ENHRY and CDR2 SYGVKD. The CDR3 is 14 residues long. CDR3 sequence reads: CATGEIDKADEQYF. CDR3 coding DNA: TGTGCCACCGGTGAAATCGACAAGGCTGACGAGCAGTACTTC.

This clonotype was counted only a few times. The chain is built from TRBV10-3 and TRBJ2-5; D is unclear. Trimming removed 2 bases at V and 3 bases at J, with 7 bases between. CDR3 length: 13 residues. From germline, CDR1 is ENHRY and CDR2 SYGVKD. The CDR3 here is CAISEQAKETQYF. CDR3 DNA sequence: TGTGCCATCAGTGAGCAGGCGAAAGAGACCCAGTACTTC.

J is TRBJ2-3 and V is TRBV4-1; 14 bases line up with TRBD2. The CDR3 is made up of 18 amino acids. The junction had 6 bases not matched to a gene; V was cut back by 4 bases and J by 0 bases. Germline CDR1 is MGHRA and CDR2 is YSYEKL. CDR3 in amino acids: CASSPGLAGVLSTDTQYF. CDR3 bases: TGCGCCAGCAGCCCGGGACTAGCGGGGGTTCTAAGCACAGATACGCAGTATTTT.

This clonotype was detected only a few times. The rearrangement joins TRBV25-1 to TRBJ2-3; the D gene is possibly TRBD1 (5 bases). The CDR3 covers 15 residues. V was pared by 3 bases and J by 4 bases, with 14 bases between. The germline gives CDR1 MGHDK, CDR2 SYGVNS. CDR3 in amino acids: CASSDRGRAADTQYF. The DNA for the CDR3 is TGTGCCAGCAGTGATAGGGGTCGGGCGGCAGATACGCAGTATTTT.

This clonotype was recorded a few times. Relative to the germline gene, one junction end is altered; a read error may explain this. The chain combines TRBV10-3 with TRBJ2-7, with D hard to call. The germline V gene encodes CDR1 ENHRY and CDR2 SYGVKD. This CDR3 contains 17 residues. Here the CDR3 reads CAISESPLNRSNYEQYF. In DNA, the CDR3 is TGTGCCATCAGCGAGTCCCCCCTGAACAGATCGAACTACGAGCAGTACTTC.

The CDR3 region is CASSAGRASYNEQFF. The CDR3 DNA sequence: TGTGCCAGCAGCGCTGGACGGGCATCCTACAATGAGCAGTTCTTC. The J gene is TRBJ2-1, the V gene TRBV7-2; no clear D gene. The germline V gene encodes CDR1 SGHTA and CDR2 FQGNSA. The CDR3 has 15 amino acids. The V and J ends lost 5 bases and 1 base respectively, with 12 bases between them.

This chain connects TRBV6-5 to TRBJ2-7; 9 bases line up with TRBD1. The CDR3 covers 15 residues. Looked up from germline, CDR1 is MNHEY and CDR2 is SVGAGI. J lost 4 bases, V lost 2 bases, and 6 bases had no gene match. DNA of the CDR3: TGTGCCAGCAGTTACCAAGGACAGGGGCGTTACGAGCAGTACTTC. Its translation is CASSYQGQGRYEQYF.

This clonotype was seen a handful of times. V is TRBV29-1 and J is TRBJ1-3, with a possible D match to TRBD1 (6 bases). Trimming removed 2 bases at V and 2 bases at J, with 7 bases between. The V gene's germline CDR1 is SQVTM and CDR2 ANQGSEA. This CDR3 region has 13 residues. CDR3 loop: CSVESGAGNTIYF. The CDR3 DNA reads TGCAGCGTTGAATCAGGGGCTGGAAACACCATATATTTT.

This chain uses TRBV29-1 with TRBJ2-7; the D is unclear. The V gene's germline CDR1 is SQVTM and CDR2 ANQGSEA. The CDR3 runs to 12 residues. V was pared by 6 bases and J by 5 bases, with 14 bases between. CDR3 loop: CSVGGMGDEQYF. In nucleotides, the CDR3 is TGCAGCGTGGGTGGAATGGGCGACGAGCAGTACTTC.

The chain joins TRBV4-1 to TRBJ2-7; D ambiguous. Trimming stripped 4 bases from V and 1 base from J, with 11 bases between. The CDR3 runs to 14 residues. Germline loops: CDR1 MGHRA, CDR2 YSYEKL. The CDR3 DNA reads TGCGCCAGCAGCCCTCTTTCTGAATCCTACGAGCAGTACTTC. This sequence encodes CASSPLSESYEQYF.

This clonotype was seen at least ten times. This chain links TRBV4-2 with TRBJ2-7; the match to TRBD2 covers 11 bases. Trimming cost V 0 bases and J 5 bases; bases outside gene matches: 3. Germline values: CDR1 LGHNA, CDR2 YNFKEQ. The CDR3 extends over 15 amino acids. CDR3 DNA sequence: TGTGCCAGCAGCCAAGATGTACTAGCGGGGGACGAGCAGTACTTC. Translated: CASSQDVLAGDEQYF.

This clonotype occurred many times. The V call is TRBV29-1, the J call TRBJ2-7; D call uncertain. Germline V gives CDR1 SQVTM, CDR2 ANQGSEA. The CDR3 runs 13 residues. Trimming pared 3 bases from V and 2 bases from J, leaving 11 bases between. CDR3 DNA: TGCAGCGTTGATTCCGAGGTCGCCTACGAGCAGTACTTC. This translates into CSVDSEVAYEQYF.

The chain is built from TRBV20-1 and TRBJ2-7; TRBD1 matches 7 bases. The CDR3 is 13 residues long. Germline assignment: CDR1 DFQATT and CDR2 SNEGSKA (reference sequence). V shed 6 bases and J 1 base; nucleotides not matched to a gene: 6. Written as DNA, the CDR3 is TGCAGTGCCGATCCGACAGGGTCCTACGAGCAGTACTTC. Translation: CSADPTGSYEQYF.

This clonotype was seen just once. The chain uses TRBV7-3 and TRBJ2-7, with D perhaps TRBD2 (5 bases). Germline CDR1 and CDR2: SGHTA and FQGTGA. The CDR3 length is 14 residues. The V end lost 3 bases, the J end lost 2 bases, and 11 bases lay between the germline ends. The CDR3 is CASSLGSGAYEQYF. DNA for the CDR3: TGTGCCAGCAGCTTGGGATCCGGGGCCTACGAGCAGTACTTC. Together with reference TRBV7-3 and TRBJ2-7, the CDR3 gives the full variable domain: GAGVSQTPSNKVTEKGKYVELRCDPISGHTALYWYRQSLGQGPEFLIYFQGTGAADDSGLPNDRFFAVRPEGSVSTLKIQRTERGDSAVYLCASSLGSGAYEQYFGPGTRLTVT.

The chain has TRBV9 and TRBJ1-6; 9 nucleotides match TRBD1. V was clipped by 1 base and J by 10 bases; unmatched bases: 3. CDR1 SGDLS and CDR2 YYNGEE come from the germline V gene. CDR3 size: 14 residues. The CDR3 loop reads CASSVRDRESPLHF. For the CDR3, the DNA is TGTGCCAGCAGCGTAAGGGACAGGGAGTCACCCCTCCACTTT.

CDR3 sequence (DNA): TGTGCCACCGGGCACCGGGGGGGTGAGCAGTATTTT. Protein product: CATGHRGGEQYF. The chain couples TRBV12-3 or TRBV12-4 to TRBJ2-3; 8 nucleotides agree with TRBD2. The ends lost 10 bases at V and 11 bases at J; junction bases unmatched: 11. The CDR3 loop spans 12 amino acids.